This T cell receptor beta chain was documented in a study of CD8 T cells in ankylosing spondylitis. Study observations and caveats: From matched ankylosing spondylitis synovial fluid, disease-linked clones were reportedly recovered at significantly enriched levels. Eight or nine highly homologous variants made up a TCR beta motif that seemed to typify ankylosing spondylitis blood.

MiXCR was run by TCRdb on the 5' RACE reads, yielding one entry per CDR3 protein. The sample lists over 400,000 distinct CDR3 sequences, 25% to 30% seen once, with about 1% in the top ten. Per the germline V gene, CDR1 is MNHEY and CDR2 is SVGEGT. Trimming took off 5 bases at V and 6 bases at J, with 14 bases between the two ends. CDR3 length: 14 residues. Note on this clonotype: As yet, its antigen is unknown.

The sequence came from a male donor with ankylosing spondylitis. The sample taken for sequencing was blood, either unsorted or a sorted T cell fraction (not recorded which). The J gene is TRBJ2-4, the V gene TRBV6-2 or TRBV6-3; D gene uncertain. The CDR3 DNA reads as TGTGCCAGCAGTCCCGCCCGGCATGGAAACATTCAGTACTTC. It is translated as CASSPARHGNIQYF.